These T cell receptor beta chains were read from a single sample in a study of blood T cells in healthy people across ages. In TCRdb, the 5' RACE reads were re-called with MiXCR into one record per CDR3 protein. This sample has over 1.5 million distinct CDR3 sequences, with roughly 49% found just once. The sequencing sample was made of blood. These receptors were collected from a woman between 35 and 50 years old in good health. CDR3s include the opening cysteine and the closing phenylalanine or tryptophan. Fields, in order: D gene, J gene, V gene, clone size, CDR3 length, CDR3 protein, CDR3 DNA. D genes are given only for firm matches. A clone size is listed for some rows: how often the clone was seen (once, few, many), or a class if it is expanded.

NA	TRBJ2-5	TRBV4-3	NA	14	CASSQGVGQETQYF	TGCGCCAGCAGCCAAGGGGTCGGACAAGAGACCCAGTACTTC
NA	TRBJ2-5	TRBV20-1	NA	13	CGARVVPEETQYF	TGCGGTGCTAGAGTTGTGCCAGAAGAGACCCAGTACTTC
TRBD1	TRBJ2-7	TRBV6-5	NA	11	CASRKGQVQYF	TGTGCCAGCAGGAAAGGACAGGTCCAGTACTTC
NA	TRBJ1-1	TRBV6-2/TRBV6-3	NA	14	CASRGREASPEAFF	TGTGCCAGCAGGGGACGTGAAGCAAGCCCTGAAGCTTTCTTT
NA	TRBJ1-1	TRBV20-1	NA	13	CSARNRMNTEAFF	TGCAGTGCTAGAAACAGGATGAACACTGAAGCTTTCTTT
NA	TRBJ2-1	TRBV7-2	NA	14	CASSPPTVRDEQFF	TGTGCCAGCAGCCCGCCGACAGTGAGGGATGAGCAGTTCTTC
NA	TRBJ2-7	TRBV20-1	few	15	CSARGLRDRSYEQYF	TGCAGTGCTAGGGGCCTTAGGGACCGCTCCTACGAGCAGTACTTC
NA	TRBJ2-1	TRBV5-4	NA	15	CASSLDGANYNEQFF	TGTGCCAGCAGCTTAGACGGGGCGAACTACAATGAGCAGTTCTTC
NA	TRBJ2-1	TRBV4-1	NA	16	CASSQDNLGHSDEQFF	TGCGCCAGCAGCCAAGATAACCTGGGACATTCCGATGAGCAGTTCTTC
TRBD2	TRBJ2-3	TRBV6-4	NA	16	CASSPASGGPTDTQYF	TGTGCCAGCAGTCCAGCTAGCGGGGGTCCCACAGATACGCAGTATTTT
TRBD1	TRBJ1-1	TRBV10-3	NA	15	CATSGTGGLITEAFF	TGTGCCACCTCAGGGACAGGGGGCCTTATCACTGAAGCTTTCTTT
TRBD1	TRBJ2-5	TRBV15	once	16	CATSPRRDRWQETQYF	TGTGCCACCAGCCCCCGTCGGGACAGGTGGCAAGAGACCCAGTACTTC
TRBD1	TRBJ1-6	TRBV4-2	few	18	CASSQVPGQGAGGSPLHF	TGTGCCAGCAGCCAAGTCCCGGGACAGGGGGCCGGGGGCTCACCCCTCCACTTT
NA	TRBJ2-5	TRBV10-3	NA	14	CAISESQGKETQYF	TGTGCCATCAGTGAGTCTCAGGGGAAAGAGACCCAGTACTTC
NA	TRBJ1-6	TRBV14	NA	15	CASSRAQGGNSPLHF	TGTGCCAGCAGCCGGGCCCAGGGAGGTAATTCACCCCTCCACTTT
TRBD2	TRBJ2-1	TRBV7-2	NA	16	CASSLFLAGGYNEQFF	TGTGCCAGCAGCTTATTTCTAGCGGGGGGATACAATGAGCAGTTCTTC
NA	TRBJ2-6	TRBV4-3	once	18	CASSLNGGAQTGANVLTF	TGCGCCAGCAGCCTGAACGGGGGTGCTCAAACTGGGGCCAACGTCCTGACTTTC
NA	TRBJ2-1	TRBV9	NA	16	CASSRGAGIGTETKFF	TGTGCCAGCAGCCGGGGGGCGGGGATAGGGACGGAGACAAAGTTCTTC
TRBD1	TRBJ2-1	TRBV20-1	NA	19	CSASCPRPRGRISRNEQFF	TGCAGTGCTAGTTGCCCCCGGCCAAGGGGGCGCATTAGTAGGAATGAGCAGTTCTTC
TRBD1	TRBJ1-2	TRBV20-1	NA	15	CSARAKGARGYGYTF	TGCAGTGCTAGAGCCAAGGGGGCGCGAGGCTATGGCTACACCTTC
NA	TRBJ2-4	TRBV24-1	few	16	CATSDPTVLAKNIQYF	TGTGCCACCAGTGATCCGACAGTTCTAGCCAAAAACATTCAGTACTTC
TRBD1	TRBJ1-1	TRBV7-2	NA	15	CASSGTGTGGTEAFF	TGTGCCAGCAGCGGCACCGGGACAGGGGGCACTGAAGCTTTCTTT
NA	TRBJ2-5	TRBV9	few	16	CASSGATVGTQETQYF	TGTGCCAGCAGCGGAGCGACGGTCGGAACACAAGAGACCCAGTACTTC
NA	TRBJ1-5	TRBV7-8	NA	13	CASSLVINQPQHF	TGTGCCAGCAGCTTAGTTATAAATCAGCCCCAGCATTTT
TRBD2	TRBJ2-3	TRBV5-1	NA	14	CANETSGGQDTQYF	TGCGCCAACGAGACTAGCGGGGGACAGGATACGCAGTATTTT
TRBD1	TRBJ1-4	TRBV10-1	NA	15	CASSESADRGEKLFF	TGCGCCAGCAGTGAGTCCGCGGACAGGGGTGAAAAACTGTTTTTT
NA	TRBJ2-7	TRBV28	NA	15	CASSFHRTWLYEQYF	TGTGCCAGCAGTTTCCACAGGACGTGGCTCTACGAGCAGTACTTC
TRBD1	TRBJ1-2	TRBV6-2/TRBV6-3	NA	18	CASSYSIGQGSVFYGYTF	TGTGCCAGCAGTTACTCGATTGGACAGGGGAGCGTTTTCTATGGCTACACCTTC
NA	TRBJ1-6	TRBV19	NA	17	CASSIDAVRLYNSPLHF	TGTGCCAGTAGTATAGATGCCGTAAGACTGTATAATTCACCCCTCCACTTT
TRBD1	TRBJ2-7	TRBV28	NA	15	CASRTHGTGGSEQYF	TGTGCCAGCAGGACTCATGGGACAGGGGGTTCCGAGCAGTACTTC
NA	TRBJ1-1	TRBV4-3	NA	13	CASSQTGHPEAFF	TGCGCCAGCAGCCAAACGGGACACCCAGAAGCTTTCTTT
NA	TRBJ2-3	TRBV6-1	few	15	CASSELEGTTDTQYF	TGTGCCAGCAGTGAGCTGGAGGGTACTACAGATACGCAGTATTTT
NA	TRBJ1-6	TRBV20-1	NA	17	CSARESNRGRRNSPLHF	TGCAGTGCTAGAGAATCGAACCGTGGTCGGAGGAACTCACCCCTCCACTTT
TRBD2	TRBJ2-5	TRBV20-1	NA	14	CSAISGGALGTQYF	TGCAGTGCCATAAGCGGGGGCGCTTTAGGGACCCAGTACTTC
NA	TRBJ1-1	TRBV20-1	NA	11	CSVYRDTEAFF	TGCAGCGTTTACAGGGACACTGAAGCTTTCTTT
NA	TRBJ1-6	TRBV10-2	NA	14	CASSESHPDSPLHF	TGCGCCAGCAGTGAGTCCCACCCCGATTCACCCCTCCACTTT
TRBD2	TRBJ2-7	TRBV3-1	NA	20	CASSQEKLAGGRGGSYEQYF	TGTGCCAGCAGCCAAGAAAAACTAGCGGGGGGCCGGGGAGGCTCCTACGAGCAGTACTTC
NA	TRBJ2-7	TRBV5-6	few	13	CASSLGQSAEQYF	TGTGCCAGCAGCTTGGGACAGTCCGCCGAGCAGTACTTC
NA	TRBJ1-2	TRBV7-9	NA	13	CTSSSLQGRGYTF	TGTACCAGCAGCTCTCTACAGGGAAGGGGCTACACCTTC
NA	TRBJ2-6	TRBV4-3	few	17	CASSRYSQGSGANVLTF	TGCGCCAGCAGCCGATACTCTCAGGGCTCTGGGGCCAACGTCCTGACTTTC
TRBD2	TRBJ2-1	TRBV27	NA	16	CASSSLGGGSYNEQFF	TGTGCCAGCAGTTCGCTTGGGGGGGGCTCCTACAATGAGCAGTTCTTC
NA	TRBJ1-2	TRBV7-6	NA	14	CASTTLATNYGYTF	TGTGCCAGCACCACCTTGGCTACGAACTATGGCTACACCTTC
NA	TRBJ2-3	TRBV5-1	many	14	CASSLGRITDTQYF	TGTGCCAGCAGCCTCGGACGGATCACAGATACGCAGTATTTT
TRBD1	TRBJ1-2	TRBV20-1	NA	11	CGDRVPYGYTF	TGCGGGGACAGGGTTCCCTATGGCTACACCTTC
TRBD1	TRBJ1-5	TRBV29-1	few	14	CSVSGGQGNQPQHF	TGCAGCGTTTCAGGGGGACAGGGCAATCAGCCCCAGCATTTT
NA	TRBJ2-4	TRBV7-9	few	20	CASSLRLQPTDRVAKNIQYF	TGTGCCAGCAGCTTACGGCTGCAGCCCACGGATCGGGTAGCCAAAAACATTCAGTACTTC
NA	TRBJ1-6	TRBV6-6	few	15	CASTPMAKNNSPLHF	TGTGCCAGCACCCCAATGGCCAAAAATAATTCACCCCTCCACTTT
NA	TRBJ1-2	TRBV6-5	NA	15	CASRPGQVRPYGYTF	TGTGCCAGCAGACCCGGCCAGGTTCGTCCGTATGGCTACACCTTC
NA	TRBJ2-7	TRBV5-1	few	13	CASSFPESYEQYF	TGCGCCAGCAGCTTCCCTGAATCCTACGAGCAGTACTTC
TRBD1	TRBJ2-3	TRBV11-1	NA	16	CASSSFRDRATDTQYF	TGTGCCAGCAGCTCTTTCCGGGACAGGGCCACAGATACGCAGTATTTT
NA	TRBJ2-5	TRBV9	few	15	CASSYTGTIKETQYF	TGTGCCAGCAGTTATACCGGGACAATCAAAGAGACCCAGTACTTC
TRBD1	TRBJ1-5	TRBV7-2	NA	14	CASSMDRGGQPQHF	TGTGCCAGCAGCATGGACAGGGGGGGCCAGCCCCAGCATTTT
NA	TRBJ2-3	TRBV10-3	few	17	CAISQTGPFSSTDTQYF	TGTGCCATCAGCCAGACCGGGCCATTTTCTAGCACAGATACGCAGTATTTT
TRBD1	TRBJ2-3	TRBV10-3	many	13	CAIGQGLTDTQYF	TGTGCCATCGGACAGGGGTTGACAGATACGCAGTATTTT
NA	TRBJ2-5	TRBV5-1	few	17	CASSWTGTPSKWETQYF	TGCGCCAGCAGCTGGACCGGGACCCCCTCCAAATGGGAGACCCAGTACTTC
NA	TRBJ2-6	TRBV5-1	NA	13	CASREDIAPVLTF	TGCGCCAGCAGGGAGGACATCGCGCCCGTCCTGACTTTC
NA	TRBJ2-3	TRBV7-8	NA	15	CASSPIRRRTDTQYF	TGTGCCAGCAGCCCCATCCGTCGGAGGACAGATACGCAGTATTTT